This TCR beta chain came from a study of glioma-infiltrating T cells. Points from the study as a whole: Tissue and blood shared very few CDR3 sequences. Above-expected tissue-blood divergence occurred in all gliomas, most in low-grade ones.

TCR alpha and beta CDR3 regions were amplified from RNA using iRepertoire nested multiplex PCR. One-step reverse transcription and amplification started from approximately 100-400 ng of tissue mRNA or PBMC total RNA. TCRdb reprocessed the multiplex PCR reads with MiXCR, giving one entry per CDR3 protein. The sample yields 100,000 to 150,000 distinct CDR3 sequences, roughly 23% seen once. Only one count was recorded for this clonotype. Its matching antigen is unknown. This may come from a read error, since a much larger clone is one base off. Germline loops: CDR1 KGHSH, CDR2 LQKENI. This CDR3 has 15 amino acids.

The clonotype was recovered from a human donor with low-grade glioma or glioblastoma, undergoing nonglioma brain surgery, or in good health (not recorded which). Sample: glioma tissue, nonneoplastic brain tissue, or PBMCs (not recorded which). The rearrangement uses TRBV18 and TRBJ2-4; 7 nucleotides align to TRBD2. In nucleotides, the CDR3 is TGTGCCAGCTCCCATCGCCCGGCGGGAGCTAACATTCGGTACTTC. Encoded protein: CASSHRPAGANIRYF.